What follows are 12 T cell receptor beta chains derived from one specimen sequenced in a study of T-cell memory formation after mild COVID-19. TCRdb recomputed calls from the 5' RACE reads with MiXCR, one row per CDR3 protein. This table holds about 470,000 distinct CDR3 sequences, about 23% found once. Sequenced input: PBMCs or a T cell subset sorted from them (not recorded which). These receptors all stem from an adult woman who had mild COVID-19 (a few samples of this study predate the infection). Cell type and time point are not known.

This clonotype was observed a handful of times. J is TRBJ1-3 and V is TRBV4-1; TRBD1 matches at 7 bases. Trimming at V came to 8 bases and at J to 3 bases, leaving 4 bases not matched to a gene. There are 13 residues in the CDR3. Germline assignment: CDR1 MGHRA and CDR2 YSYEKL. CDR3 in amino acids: CASAGTDGNTIYF. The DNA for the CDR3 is TGCGCCAGCGCCGGGACAGATGGAAACACCATATATTTT.

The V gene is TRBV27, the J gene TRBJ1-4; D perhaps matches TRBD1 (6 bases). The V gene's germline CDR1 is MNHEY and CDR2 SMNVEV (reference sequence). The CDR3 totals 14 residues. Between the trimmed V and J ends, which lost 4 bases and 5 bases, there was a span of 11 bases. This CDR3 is CASSWTVGNEKLFF. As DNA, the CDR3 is TGTGCCAGCAGTTGGACAGTTGGCAATGAAAAACTGTTTTTT.

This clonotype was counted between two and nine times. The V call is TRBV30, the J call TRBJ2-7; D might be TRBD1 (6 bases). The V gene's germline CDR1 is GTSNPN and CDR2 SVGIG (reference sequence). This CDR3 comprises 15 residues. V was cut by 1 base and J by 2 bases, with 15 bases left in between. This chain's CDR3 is CAWSAPDRKTYEQYF. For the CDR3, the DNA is TGTGCCTGGAGTGCACCTGACAGGAAAACCTACGAGCAGTACTTC.

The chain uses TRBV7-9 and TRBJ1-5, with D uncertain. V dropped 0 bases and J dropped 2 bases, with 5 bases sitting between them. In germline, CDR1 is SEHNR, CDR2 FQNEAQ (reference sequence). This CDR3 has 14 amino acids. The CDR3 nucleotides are TGTGCCAGCAGCTTAGCTGCAGGCAATCAGCCCCAGCATTTT. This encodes CASSLAAGNQPQHF.

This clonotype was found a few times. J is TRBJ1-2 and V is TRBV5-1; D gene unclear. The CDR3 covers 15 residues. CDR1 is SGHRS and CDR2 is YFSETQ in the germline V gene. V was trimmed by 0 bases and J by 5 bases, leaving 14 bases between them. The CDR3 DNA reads TGCGCCAGCAGCTTGGAGGCCAGATCCGGTTATGGCTACACCTTC. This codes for CASSLEARSGYGYTF.

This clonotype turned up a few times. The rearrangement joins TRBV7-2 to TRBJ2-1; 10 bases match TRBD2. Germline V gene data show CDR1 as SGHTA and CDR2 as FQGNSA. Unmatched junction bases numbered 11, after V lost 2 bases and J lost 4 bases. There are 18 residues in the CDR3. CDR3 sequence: CASSLTSLAGAGYNEQFF. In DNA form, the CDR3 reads TGTGCCAGCAGCTTAACCTCCCTAGCGGGAGCCGGGTACAATGAGCAGTTCTTC.

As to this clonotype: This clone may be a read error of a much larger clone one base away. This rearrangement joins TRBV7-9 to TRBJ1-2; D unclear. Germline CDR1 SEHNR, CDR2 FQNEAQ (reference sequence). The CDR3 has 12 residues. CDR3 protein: CASSPPGYSYTF. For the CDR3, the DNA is TGTGCCAGCAGCCCTCCGGGCTATAGCTACACCTTC.

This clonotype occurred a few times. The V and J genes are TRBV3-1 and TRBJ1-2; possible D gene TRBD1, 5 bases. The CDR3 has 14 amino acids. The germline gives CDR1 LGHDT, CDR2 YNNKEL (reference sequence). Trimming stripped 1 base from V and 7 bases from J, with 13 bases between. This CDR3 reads CASSQAFGGSGYTF. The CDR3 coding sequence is TGTGCCAGCAGCCAAGCCTTCGGGGGGTCTGGCTACACCTTC.

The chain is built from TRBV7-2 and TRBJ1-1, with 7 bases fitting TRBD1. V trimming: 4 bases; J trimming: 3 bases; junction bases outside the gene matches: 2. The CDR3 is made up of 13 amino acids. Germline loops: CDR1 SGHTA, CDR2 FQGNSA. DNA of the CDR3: TGTGCCAGCAGCTCGGGACAGCACACTGAAGCTTTCTTT. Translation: CASSSGQHTEAFF.

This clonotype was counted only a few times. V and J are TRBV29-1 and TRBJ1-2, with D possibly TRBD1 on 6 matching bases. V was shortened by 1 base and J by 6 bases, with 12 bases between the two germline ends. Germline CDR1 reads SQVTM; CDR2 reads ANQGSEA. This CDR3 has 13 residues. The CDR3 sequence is CSVEARGLDGYTF. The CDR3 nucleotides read TGCAGCGTTGAAGCCCGGGGGCTGGATGGCTACACCTTC.

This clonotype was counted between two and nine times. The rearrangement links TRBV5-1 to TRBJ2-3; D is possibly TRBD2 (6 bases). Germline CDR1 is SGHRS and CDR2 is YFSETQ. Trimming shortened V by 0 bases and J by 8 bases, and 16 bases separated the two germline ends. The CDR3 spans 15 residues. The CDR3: CASSLAGESGSTQYF. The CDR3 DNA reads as TGCGCCAGCAGCTTGGCCGGCGAGTCCGGGAGTACGCAGTATTTT.

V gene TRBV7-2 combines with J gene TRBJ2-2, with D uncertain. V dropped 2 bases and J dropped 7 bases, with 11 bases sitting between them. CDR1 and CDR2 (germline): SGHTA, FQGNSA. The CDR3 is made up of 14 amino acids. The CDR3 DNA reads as TGTGCCAGCAGCTTACTATTTCGGGTCGGGGAGCTGTTTTTT. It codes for CASSLLFRVGELFF.